The entry below gives a single T cell receptor (beta chain) sequence along with its context. This sample is part of a study of technical replicates of blood from a handful of donors. Some clones are missing from TCRdb's copy, which holds only in-frame ones; the method was immunoSEQ multiplex PCR. The sample shows around 65,000 clones, approximately 88% of them seen only once. The sample taken for sequencing was PBMCs. The receptor's source is a human donor in good health. Some clones in this sample may be carry-over from other donors' samples.

In DNA, the CDR3 is TGTGCCAGCAGTTACACTAGCGGGGGGCTAAAAGAGACCCAGTACTTC. Its translation: CASSYTSGGLKETQYF. V and J are TRBV6-6 and TRBJ2-5; the match to TRBD2 covers 12 bases. Germline loops: CDR1 MNHNY, CDR2 SVGAGI (reference sequence). V was pared by 2 bases and J by 3 bases, with 4 bases of the junction left unmatched. CDR3 length: 16 amino acids.